What follows are 30 T cell receptor beta chains derived from one specimen sequenced in a study of blood T cell repertoires in COVID-19 (TCRdb year 2020). The library was produced with the immunoSEQ multiplex PCR assay. As stored in TCRdb, this immuneACCESS dataset retains in-frame rearrangements with V and J assigned. A fraction of the clones does not appear; measured against another copy, unresolved V genes explain less than half of the discrepancy, and the remainder lacks a known reason. This sample holds roughly 230,000 clones; 70% to 90% were observed only once. The top ten hold just over 6.5% of the sample. The sequenced sample was PBMCs or T cells enriched from blood (not recorded which). Receptors originate from a woman in her forties or fifties who had been exposed to COVID-19.

This clone was observed a handful of times. This sequence joins TRBV7-8 and TRBJ2-2; TRBD1 matches 10 bases. Looked up from germline, CDR1 is SGHVS and CDR2 is FQNEAQ. CDR3 size: 20 residues. V gave up 2 bases and J gave up 0 bases; unmatched junction bases: 12. The CDR3 region is CASSLNLRQGAFANTGELFF. CDR3 nucleotide sequence: TGTGCCAGCAGCTTAAATCTCCGACAGGGGGCGTTCGCGAACACCGGGGAGCTGTTTTTT.

For this clone: Other DNA sequences in the same sample also yield this CDR3. The chain combines TRBV5-1 with TRBJ1-1, with 7 bases fitting TRBD1. The V gene end was trimmed by 3 bases and the J gene end by 2 bases; junction bases not matched to a gene: 4. Germline V CDR1 and CDR2: SGHRS, YFSETQ. The CDR3 is 14 residues long. The CDR3: CASSSGTANTEAFF. CDR3 nucleotide sequence: TGCGCCAGCAGCTCGGGGACAGCCAACACTGAAGCTTTCTTT.

The chain is built from TRBV3-1 (or the pseudogene TRBV3-2) and TRBJ1-5; perhaps TRBD1 as D (6 bases). From germline, CDR1 is LGHDT and CDR2 YNNKEL (reference sequence). Trimming took 3 bases from V and 9 from J, leaving 12 bases between them. There are 13 residues in the CDR3. CDR3 in amino acids: CASSHDIGGPQHF. The CDR3 DNA reads as TGTGCCAGCAGCCACGATATAGGGGGGCCCCAGCATTTT.

The chain uses TRBV28 and TRBJ1-4; no reliable D call. The V end was cut by 3 bases, the J end by 6 bases, with 11 bases between. There are 14 residues in the CDR3. The germline V gene has CDR1 MDHEN and CDR2 SYDVKM. CDR3 bases: TGTGCCAGCAGTTTTCTGTCAGAGGATGAAAAACTGTTTTTT. Its translation: CASSFLSEDEKLFF.

The chain carries TRBV3-1 (or the pseudogene TRBV3-2) and TRBJ1-6, with D maybe TRBD1 (5 bases). V lost 2 bases, J lost 9 bases, and 11 bases lay in between. Germline V gene lookup returns CDR1 LGHDT and CDR2 YNNKEL (reference sequence). The CDR3 extends over 14 amino acids. CDR3 region: CASSQNRGGSPLHF. CDR3 bases: TGTGCCAGCAGCCAAAATAGGGGTGGTTCACCCCTCCACTTT.

The rearrangement uses TRBV10-1 and TRBJ1-2, with TRBD1 matching over 7 bases. In germline, CDR1 is WNHNN, CDR2 SYGVQD (reference sequence). CDR3 length: 12 residues. Germline trimming cut 10 bases from V and 2 bases from J; bases unmatched to any gene: 4. CDR3 DNA sequence: TGCGCCACCACGACAGGGAACTATGGCTACACCTTC. It translates to CATTTGNYGYTF.

This sequence joins TRBV19 and TRBJ2-6, with 7 bases fitting TRBD2. J was trimmed by 0 bases and V by 4 bases; bases with no gene match: 9. Germline V gives CDR1 LNHDA, CDR2 SQIVND (reference sequence). The CDR3 runs to 18 residues. The CDR3 DNA sequence: TGTGCCAGTAGTAAATCCGGGGGGAGGGGCTCTGGGGCCAACGTCCTGACTTTC. Protein product: CASSKSGGRGSGANVLTF.

This clone came up once. The V call is TRBV12-3 or TRBV12-4, the J call TRBJ2-5; TRBD1 agrees at 7 bases. The CDR3 spans 13 residues. V dropped 10 bases and J dropped 1; count of bases not matched to a gene: 6. The CDR3, as DNA: TGTGCCACCGCCGGGACAGTCCAAGAGACCCAGTACTTC. Translation gives CATAGTVQETQYF.

Here the CDR3 reads CSVRGAGTQYF. The CDR3 DNA reads as TGCAGCGTTCGCGGGGCGGGTACGCAGTATTTT. V and J are TRBV29-1 and TRBJ2-3, with a possible D match to TRBD2 (6 bases). Trimming removed 5 bases from V and 8 bases from J, with 11 bases in between. The germline V gene encodes CDR1 SQVTM and CDR2 ANQGSEA. The CDR3 is 11 residues long.

J is TRBJ1-1 and V is TRBV27, with a possible D match to TRBD1 (6 bases). Germline CDR1 MNHEY, CDR2 SMNVEV (reference sequence). V lost 5 bases and J lost 5, with 15 bases in between. The CDR3 consists of 14 residues. The CDR3 nucleotides read TGTGCCAGCAGTAACCACAGGGAGGGGACTGAAGCTTTCTTT. Protein product: CASSNHREGTEAFF.

The rearrangement links TRBV19 to TRBJ1-2; TRBD1 matches at 7 bases. V lost 1 base, J lost 4 bases, and 6 bases stayed unmatched. Germline assignment: CDR1 LNHDA and CDR2 SQIVND (reference sequence). The CDR3 has 15 residues. The CDR3, as DNA: TGTGCCAGTAGTATAGCGAGGGGGCATGGCTATGGCTACACCTTC. Translation: CASSIARGHGYGYTF.

This clone was detected only a few times. This chain links TRBV7-2 with TRBJ1-2; no firm D call. The CDR3 contains 13 residues. Germline V gene data show CDR1 as SGHTA and CDR2 as FQGNSA. The ends were cut back, 4 bases at V and 6 bases at J, with 12 bases in the middle. The CDR3 reads CASSWRFGDGYTF. The CDR3 DNA is TGTGCCAGCAGCTGGCGGTTCGGAGATGGCTACACCTTC. Complete variable domain (other parts from reference TRBV7-2 and TRBJ1-2): GAGVSQSPSNKVTEKGKDVELRCDPISGHTALYWYRQSLGQGLEFLIYFQGNSAPDKSGLPSDRFSAERTGGSVSTLTIQRTQQEDSAVYLCASSWRFGDGYTFGSGTRLTVV.

J is TRBJ2-1 and V is TRBV27; 7 positions agree with TRBD2. CDR1 and CDR2 from the germline V gene are MNHEY and SMNVEV (reference sequence). This CDR3 spans 17 amino acids. Unmatched junction bases numbered 14, after V lost 5 bases and J lost 4 bases. CDR3 in amino acids: CASSRGGPGGFYNEQFF. CDR3 bases: TGTGCCAGCAGTCGCGGAGGTCCCGGGGGGTTTTACAATGAGCAGTTCTTC.

A note on this clone: Compared with germline, one end of the junction differs, possibly owing to a read error. This rearrangement joins TRBV6-1 to TRBJ1-6; D is perhaps TRBD1 (6 bases). The germline gives CDR1 MNHNS, CDR2 SASEGT. The CDR3 has 14 residues. CDR3 in amino acids: CASSEAVQGTRKTF. CDR3 bases: TGTGCCAGCAGTGAAGCGGTACAGGGCACGAGGAAAACCTTT.

The chain couples TRBV10-3 to TRBJ1-1; D may be TRBD1 (6 bases). The CDR3 length is 13 residues. Germline V lookup: CDR1 ENHRY, CDR2 SYGVKD. The ends were cut back, 3 bases at V and 2 bases at J, with 7 bases in the middle. This CDR3 is CAISDRGNTEAFF. The CDR3 nucleotides are TGTGCCATCAGTGACAGGGGAAACACTGAAGCTTTCTTT.

This clone has just a few counts. Germline and junction disagree at one end, which may indicate a read error. The V and J genes are TRBV18 and TRBJ1-2, with TRBD1 matching 8 bases. This CDR3 region has 17 residues. The germline CDR1 and CDR2 sequences are KGHSH and LQKENI. The CDR3: CASSLLGTGHNNDGYTF. In DNA form, the CDR3 reads TGTGCCAGCTCCCTTCTCGGGACAGGTCATAATAACGATGGCTACACCTTC.

The chain carries TRBV21-1 and TRBJ1-3. TRBV21-1 is shown as a pseudogene. The CDR3 extends over 15 amino acids. The CDR3 DNA reads as TGTGCCAGCGTATCAGGGCCTCCTGGAGGGAACACCATATATTTT. Translation gives CASVSGPPGGNTIYF.

The chain has TRBV2 and TRBJ2-2; 16 nucleotides line up with TRBD2. CDR1 and CDR2 from the germline V gene are SNHLY and FYNNEI. CDR3 length: 17 amino acids. The V segment lost 6 bases and the J segment 7 bases; nucleotides outside the gene matches: 8. This CDR3 reads CASSGTSGGAGIGELFF. The CDR3 DNA is TGTGCCAGCAGCGGGACTAGCGGGGGGGCCGGAATCGGGGAGCTGTTTTTT.

The chain carries TRBV4-3 and TRBJ2-2, with 12 nucleotides matching TRBD2. Per germline, CDR1 LGHNA and CDR2 YSLEER. The CDR3 is 18 residues long. V shed 0 bases, J shed 7 bases, and the junction held 9 bases outside the gene matches. The CDR3 DNA sequence: TGCGCCAGCAGCCAAGATATCCTAGCGGGGGGGCATGGCGGGGAGCTGTTTTTT. Protein product: CASSQDILAGGHGGELFF.

This clone was seen once. This chain joins TRBV7-9 and TRBJ1-3, with D perhaps TRBD1 (5 bases). Germline loops: CDR1 SEHNR, CDR2 FQNEAQ (reference sequence). The CDR3 sequence is 12 residues long. Between the trimmed V and J ends, which lost 6 bases and 7 bases, there was a span of 10 bases. The CDR3 region is CASSLDINTIYF. CDR3 in DNA: TGTGCCAGCAGTTTGGACATTAACACCATATATTTT.

For this clone: The junction departs from germline at one end; a sequencing error may be responsible. This rearrangement joins TRBV5-1 to TRBJ1-4; the match to TRBD1 covers 8 bases. The CDR3 runs 22 residues. CDR1 is SGHRS and CDR2 is YFSETQ in the germline V gene. CDR3 protein: CASCLGPQGASLMGGLKEKLFF. CDR3 coding DNA: TGCGCCAGCTGCTTGGGCCCCCAGGGGGCCAGCTTAATGGGGGGACTTAAGGAAAAACTGTTTTTT.

The V call is TRBV18, the J call TRBJ1-5; D is undetermined. The germline gives CDR1 KGHSH, CDR2 LQKENI. Trimming took off 5 bases at V and 1 base at J, with 6 bases between the two ends. This CDR3 contains 13 residues. Here the CDR3 reads CASSGGSNQPQHF. For the CDR3, the DNA is TGTGCCAGCTCAGGAGGAAGCAATCAGCCCCAGCATTTT.

The J gene is TRBJ1-3, the V gene TRBV7-8; D not certain. Germline V gene data show CDR1 as SGHVS and CDR2 as FQNEAQ. V was cut by 5 bases and J by 0 bases, with 5 bases left in between. The CDR3 consists of 13 residues. The CDR3 protein is CASSPHSGNTIYF. DNA of the CDR3: TGTGCCAGCAGCCCCCACTCTGGAAACACCATATATTTT.

V gene TRBV5-6 combines with J gene TRBJ2-2, with TRBD1 matching over 9 bases. Germline trimming cut 3 bases from V and 4 bases from J; bases unmatched to any gene: 7. The CDR3 covers 16 residues. The V gene's germline CDR1 is SGHDT and CDR2 YYEEEE. DNA for the CDR3: TGTGCCAGCAGCTCCTGGGGGACAGGGATCACCGGGGAGCTGTTTTTT. This codes for CASSSWGTGITGELFF.

V and J are TRBV3-1 (or the pseudogene TRBV3-2) and TRBJ2-5; TRBD1 agrees at 11 bases. Losses at the gene ends were 1 base for V and 2 bases for J; bases not matched to a gene: 6. Germline lookup yields CDR1 LGHDT and CDR2 YNNKEL (reference sequence). The CDR3 contains 17 residues. The CDR3 loop is CASSQGGQGARQETQYF. In nucleotides, the CDR3 is TGTGCCAGCAGCCAAGGAGGACAGGGGGCGCGTCAAGAGACCCAGTACTTC.

The chain is built from TRBV25-1 and TRBJ1-5, with a tentative D call TRBD1 (5 bases). Germline V lookup: CDR1 MGHDK, CDR2 SYGVNS. V lost 9 bases to trimming and J lost 4 bases, with 13 bases between them. CDR3 size: 13 residues. The chain's CDR3 is CARARGANQPQHF. The CDR3, as DNA: TGTGCCAGAGCAAGGGGTGCGAATCAGCCCCAGCATTTT.

The CDR3 loop reads CASSGDRGHQPQHF. CDR3 sequence (DNA): TGTGCCAGCAGTGGGGACAGGGGGCATCAGCCCCAGCATTTT. The genes are TRBV2 and TRBJ1-5; TRBD1 matches 12 bases. CDR1 is SNHLY and CDR2 is FYNNEI in the germline V gene. The CDR3 has 14 residues. Trimming removed 4 bases from V and 5 bases from J; junction bases left unmatched: 0.

The gene calls are TRBV6-5 and TRBJ2-1, with 8 nucleotides matching TRBD2. CDR1 is MNHEY, CDR2 SVGAGI, per germline. The CDR3 spans 15 residues. J gave up 6 bases and V 2 bases, and 6 bases lay outside the gene matches. The CDR3 loop reads CASSYLGLAGNEQFF. The CDR3 DNA reads as TGTGCCAGCAGTTACCTCGGACTAGCAGGCAATGAGCAGTTCTTC.

The chain employs TRBV18 and TRBJ2-2; 7 bases line up with TRBD1. The CDR3 has 14 residues. Germline CDR1 reads KGHSH; CDR2 reads LQKENI. V shed 6 bases and J 6 bases; nucleotides not matched to a gene: 7. The DNA of the CDR3 is TGTGCCAGCTCGCCTCGACAGGGTTCCGGGGAGCTGTTTTTT. Translation: CASSPRQGSGELFF.

The chain is built from TRBV11-2 and TRBJ2-4, with 10 bases matching TRBD1. The germline V gene has CDR1 SGHAT and CDR2 FQNNGV. The J segment lost 6 bases and the V segment lost 4 bases, leaving 18 bases of the junction unmatched. This CDR3 has 19 amino acids. CDR3 nucleotide sequence: TGTGCCAGCAGCTCGCCCCCTGGGGACAGGGGCCGTTTCGGAAACATTCAGTACTTC. Its translation: CASSSPPGDRGRFGNIQYF.